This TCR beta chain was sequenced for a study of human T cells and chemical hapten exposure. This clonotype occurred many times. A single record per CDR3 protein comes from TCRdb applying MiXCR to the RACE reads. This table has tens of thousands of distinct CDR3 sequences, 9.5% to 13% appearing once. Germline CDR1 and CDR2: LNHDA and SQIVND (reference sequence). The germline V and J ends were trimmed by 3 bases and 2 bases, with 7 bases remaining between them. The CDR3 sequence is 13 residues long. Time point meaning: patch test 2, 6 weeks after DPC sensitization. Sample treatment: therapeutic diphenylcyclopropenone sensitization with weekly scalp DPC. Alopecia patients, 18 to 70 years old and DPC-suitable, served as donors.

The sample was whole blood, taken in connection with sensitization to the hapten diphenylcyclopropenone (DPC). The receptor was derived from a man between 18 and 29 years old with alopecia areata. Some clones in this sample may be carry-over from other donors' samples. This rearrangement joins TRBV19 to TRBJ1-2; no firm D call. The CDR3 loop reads CASSIRPNYGYTF. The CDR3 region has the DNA TGTGCCAGTAGTATCCGGCCGAACTATGGCTACACCTTC.